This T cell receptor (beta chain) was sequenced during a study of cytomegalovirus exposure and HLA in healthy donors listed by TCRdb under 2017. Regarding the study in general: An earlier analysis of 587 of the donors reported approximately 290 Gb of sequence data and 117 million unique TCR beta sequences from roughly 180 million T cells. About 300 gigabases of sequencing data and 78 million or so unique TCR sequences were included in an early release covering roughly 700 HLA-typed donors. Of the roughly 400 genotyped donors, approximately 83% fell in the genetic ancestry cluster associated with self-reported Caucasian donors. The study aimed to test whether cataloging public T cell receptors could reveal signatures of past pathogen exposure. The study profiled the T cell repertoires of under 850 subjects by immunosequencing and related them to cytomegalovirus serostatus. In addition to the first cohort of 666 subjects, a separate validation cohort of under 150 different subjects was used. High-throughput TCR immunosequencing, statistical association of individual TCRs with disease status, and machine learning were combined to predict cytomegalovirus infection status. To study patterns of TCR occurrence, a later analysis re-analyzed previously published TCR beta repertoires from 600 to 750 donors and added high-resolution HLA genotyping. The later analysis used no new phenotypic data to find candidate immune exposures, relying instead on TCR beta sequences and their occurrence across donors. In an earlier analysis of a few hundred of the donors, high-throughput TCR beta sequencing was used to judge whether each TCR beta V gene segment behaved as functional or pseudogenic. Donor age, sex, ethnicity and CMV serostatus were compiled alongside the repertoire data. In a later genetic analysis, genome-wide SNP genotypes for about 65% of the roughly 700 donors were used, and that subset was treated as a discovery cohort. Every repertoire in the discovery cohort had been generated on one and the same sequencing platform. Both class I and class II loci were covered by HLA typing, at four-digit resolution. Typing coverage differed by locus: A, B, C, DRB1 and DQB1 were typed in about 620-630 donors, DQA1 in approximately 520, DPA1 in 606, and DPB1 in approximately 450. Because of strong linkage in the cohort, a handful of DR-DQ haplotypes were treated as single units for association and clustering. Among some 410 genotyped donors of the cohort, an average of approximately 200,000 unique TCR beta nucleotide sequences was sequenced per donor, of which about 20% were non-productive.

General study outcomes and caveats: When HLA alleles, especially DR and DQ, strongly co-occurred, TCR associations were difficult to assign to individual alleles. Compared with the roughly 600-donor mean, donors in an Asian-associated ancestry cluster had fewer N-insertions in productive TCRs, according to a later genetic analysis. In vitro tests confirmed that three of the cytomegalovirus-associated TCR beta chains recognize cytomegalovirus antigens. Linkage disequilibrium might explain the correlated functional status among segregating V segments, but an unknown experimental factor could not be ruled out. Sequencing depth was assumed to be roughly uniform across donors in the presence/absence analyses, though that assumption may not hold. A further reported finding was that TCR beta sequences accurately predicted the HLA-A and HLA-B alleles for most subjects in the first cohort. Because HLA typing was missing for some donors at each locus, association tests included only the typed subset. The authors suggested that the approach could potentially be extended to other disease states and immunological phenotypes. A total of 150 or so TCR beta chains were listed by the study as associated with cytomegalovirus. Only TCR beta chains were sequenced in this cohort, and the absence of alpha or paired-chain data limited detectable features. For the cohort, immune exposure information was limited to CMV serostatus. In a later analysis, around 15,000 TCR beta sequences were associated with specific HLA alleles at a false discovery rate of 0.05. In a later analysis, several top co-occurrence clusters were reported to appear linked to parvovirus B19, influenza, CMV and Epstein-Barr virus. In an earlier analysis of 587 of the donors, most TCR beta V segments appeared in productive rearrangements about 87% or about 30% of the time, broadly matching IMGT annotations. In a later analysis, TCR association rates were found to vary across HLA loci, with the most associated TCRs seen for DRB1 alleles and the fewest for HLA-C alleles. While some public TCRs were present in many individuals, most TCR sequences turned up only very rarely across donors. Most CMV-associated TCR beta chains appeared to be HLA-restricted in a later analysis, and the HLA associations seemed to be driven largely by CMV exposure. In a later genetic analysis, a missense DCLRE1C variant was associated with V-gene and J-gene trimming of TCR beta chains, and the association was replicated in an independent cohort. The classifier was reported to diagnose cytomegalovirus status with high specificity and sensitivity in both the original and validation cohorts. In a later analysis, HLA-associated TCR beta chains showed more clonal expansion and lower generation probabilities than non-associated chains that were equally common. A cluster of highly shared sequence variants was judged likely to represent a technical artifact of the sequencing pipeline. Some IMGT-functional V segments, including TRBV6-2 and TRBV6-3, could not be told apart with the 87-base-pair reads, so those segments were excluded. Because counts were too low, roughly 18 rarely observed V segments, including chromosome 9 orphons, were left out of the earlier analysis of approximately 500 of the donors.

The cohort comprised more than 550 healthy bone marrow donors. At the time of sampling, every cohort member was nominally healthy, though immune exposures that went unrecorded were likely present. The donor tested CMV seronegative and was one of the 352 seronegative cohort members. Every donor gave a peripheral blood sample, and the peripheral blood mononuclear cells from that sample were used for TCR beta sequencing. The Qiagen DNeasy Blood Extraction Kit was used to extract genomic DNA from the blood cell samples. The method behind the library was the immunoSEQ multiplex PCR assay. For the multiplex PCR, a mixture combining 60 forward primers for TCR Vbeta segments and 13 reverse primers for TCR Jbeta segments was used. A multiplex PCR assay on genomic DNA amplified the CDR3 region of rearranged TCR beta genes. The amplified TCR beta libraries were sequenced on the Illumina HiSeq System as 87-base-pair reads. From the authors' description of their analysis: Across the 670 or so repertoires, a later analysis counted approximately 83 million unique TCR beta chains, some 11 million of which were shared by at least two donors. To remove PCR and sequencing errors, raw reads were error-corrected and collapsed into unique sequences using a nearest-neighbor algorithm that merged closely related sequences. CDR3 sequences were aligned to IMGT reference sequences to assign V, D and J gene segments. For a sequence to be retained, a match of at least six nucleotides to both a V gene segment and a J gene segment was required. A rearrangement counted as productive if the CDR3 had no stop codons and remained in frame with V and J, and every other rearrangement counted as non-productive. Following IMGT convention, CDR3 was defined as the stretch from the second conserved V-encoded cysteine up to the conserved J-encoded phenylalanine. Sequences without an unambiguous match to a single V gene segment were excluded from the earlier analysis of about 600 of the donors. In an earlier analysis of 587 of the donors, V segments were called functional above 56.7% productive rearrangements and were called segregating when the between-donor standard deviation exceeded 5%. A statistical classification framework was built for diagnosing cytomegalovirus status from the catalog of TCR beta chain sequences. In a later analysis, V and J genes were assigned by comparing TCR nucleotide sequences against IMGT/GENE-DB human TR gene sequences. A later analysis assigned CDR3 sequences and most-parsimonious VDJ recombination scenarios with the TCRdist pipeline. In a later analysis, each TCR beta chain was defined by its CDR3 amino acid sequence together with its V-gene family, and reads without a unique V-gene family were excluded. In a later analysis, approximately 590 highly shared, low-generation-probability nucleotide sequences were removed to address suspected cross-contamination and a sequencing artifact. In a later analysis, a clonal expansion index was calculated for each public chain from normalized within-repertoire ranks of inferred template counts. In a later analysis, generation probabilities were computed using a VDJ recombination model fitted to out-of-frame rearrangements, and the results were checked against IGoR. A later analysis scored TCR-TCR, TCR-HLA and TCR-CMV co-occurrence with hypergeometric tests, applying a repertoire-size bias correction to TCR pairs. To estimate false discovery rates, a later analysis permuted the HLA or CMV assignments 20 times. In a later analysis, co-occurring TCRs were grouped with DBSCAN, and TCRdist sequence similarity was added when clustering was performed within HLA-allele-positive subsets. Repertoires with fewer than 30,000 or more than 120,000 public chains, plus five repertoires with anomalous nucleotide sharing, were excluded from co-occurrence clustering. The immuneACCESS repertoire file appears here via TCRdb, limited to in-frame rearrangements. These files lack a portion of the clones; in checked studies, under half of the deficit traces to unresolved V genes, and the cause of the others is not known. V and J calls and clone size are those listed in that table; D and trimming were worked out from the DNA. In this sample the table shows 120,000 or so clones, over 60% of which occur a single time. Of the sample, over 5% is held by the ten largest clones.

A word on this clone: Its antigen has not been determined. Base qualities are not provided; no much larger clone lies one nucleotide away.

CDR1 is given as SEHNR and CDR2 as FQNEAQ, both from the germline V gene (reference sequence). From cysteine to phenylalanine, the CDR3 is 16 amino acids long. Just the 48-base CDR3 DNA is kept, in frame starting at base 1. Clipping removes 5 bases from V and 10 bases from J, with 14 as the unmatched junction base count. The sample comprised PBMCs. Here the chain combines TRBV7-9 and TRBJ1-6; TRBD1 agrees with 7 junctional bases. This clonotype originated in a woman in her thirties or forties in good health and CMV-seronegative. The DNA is TGTGCCAGCAGCCGCGGGACAGACGGAAGTAGGTCACCCCTCCACTTT. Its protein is CASSRGTDGSRSPLHF.